This TCR beta chain was recorded in a study of T cell responses to AZD1222 COVID-19 vaccine. Turning to the study itself: Pooled samples include second doses given at about 4 or 12 weeks. Study results and caveats: Every sample of the repertoires postdated the peak T cell response. Spike-specific TCR breadth and depth both grew after two AZD1222 doses.

As regards this clone: Its specificity is unknown.

The protocol was immunoSEQ multiplex PCR, while the TCRdb copy is restricted to in-frame clones and leaves out a portion. The table has around 65,000 clones, approximately 80% seen once. Germline assignment: CDR1 LNHDA and CDR2 SQIVND (reference sequence). Trimming stripped 10 bases from V and 7 bases from J, with 20 bases between. This CDR3 region has 13 residues. The rearrangement uses TRBV19 and TRBJ2-7; D possibly corresponds to TRBD2 (6 bases). The source is an adult in good health. Material: peripheral blood, obtained on day 0 of AZD1222 vaccination. The CDR3 is CATAWKEGGEQYF. The CDR3, as DNA: TGTGCCACCGCTTGGAAGGAGGGCGGAGAGCAGTACTTC.